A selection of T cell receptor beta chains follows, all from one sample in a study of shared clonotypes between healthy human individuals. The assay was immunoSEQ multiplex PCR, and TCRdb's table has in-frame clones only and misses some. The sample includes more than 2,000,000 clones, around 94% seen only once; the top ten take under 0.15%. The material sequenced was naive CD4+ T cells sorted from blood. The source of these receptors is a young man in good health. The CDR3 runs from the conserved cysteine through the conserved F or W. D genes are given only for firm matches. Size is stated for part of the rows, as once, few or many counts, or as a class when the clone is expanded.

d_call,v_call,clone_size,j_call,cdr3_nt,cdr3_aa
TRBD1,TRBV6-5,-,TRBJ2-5,TGTGCCAGCAGTTACTCTCGAGGGGGCAGGGAGACCCAGTACTTC,CASSYSRGGRETQYF
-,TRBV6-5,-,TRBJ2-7,TGTGCCAGCAGGGATGGTGGGGGCGAGCAGTACTTC,CASRDGGGEQYF
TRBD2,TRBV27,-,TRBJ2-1,TGTGCCAGCAGTTTTATGGCTCGGGGGGGCAATGAGCAGTTCTTC,CASSFMARGGNEQFF
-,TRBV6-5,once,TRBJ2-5,TGTGCCAGCAAGAGGGCAGGGCGAGAGACCCAGTACTTC,CASKRAGRETQYF
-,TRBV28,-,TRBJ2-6,TGTGCCAGCAGCTCCGGGACCTTTGGGATCCTGACTTTC,CASSSGTFGILTF
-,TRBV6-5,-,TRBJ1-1,TGTGCCAGCAGCCCCGAGTTCTTGGGAGGCACTGAAGCTTTCTTT,CASSPEFLGGTEAFF
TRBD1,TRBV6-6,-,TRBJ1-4,TGTGCCAGCAGTTTGCAGGGGGGGAATGAAAAACTGTTTTTT,CASSLQGGNEKLFF
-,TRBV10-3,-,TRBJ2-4,TGTGCCATCAGTGAGTCACCGGGACCAAAGGAGCAGTACTTC,CAISESPGPKEQYF
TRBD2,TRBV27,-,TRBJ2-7,TGTGCCAGCAGTTTAAAGGGGCTAGCGGGGGTCCACTCCTACGAGCAGTACTTC,CASSLKGLAGVHSYEQYF
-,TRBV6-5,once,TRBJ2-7,TGTGCCAGCAGTTTGCCCGGGACCGGCGAGCAGTACTTC,CASSLPGTGEQYF
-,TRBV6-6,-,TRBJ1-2,TGTGCCAGCAGGCAGGGAGTATATGGCTACACCTTC,CASRQGVYGYTF
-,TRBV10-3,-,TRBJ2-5,TGTGCCATCAGTGACATGCTCGCAGAGACCCAGTACTTC,CAISDMLAETQYF
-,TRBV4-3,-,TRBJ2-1,TGCGCCAGCAGCCAAGATTGGCGGGGCGGCTCCTACAATGAGCAGTTCTTC,CASSQDWRGGSYNEQFF
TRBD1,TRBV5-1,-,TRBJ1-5,TGCGCCAGCCGATCCGGTGGGCCGACCGGGACAGACGTTGAGCCCCAGCATTTT,CASRSGGPTGTDVEPQHF
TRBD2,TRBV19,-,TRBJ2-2,TGTGCCAGTAGGGACGGAACTAGCGTTGGCGGGGAGCTGTTTTTT,CASRDGTSVGGELFF
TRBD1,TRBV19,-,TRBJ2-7,TGTGCCAGTAAGGGGACAGGGGGCTCCTACGAGCAGTACTTC,CASKGTGGSYEQYF
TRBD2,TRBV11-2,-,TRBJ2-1,TGTGCCAGCAGCTCCCGGACTAGCGGGACGCGGCAGCAGTTCTTC,CASSSRTSGTRQQFF
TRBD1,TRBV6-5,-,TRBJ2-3,TGTGCCAGCAGATGGACAGGGACGGCAGATACGCAGTATTTT,CASRWTGTADTQYF
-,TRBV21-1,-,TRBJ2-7,TGTGCCAGCAGCAAAGGGGGGACTAGCGGTTCCTACGAGCAGTACTTC,CASSKGGTSGSYEQYF
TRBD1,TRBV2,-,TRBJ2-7,TGTGCCAGCAGCCGGGACAGGAGCTCCTACGAGCAGTACTTC,CASSRDRSSYEQYF
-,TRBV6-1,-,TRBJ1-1,TGTGCCAGCAGTGAAGCGAATCGGGCTGAAGCTTTCTTT,CASSEANRAEAFF
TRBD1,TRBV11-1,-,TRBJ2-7,TGTGCCAGCAGCTTCTATGGGACAGAGGGATACGAGCAGTACTTC,CASSFYGTEGYEQYF
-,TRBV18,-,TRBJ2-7,TGTGCCAGCTCACCCCGTACCTACGAGCAGTACTTC,CASSPRTYEQYF
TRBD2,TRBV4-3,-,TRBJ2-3,TGCGCCAGCAGCCGAGAACGACTAGCGGGAGGCACAGATACGCAGTATTTT,CASSRERLAGGTDTQYF